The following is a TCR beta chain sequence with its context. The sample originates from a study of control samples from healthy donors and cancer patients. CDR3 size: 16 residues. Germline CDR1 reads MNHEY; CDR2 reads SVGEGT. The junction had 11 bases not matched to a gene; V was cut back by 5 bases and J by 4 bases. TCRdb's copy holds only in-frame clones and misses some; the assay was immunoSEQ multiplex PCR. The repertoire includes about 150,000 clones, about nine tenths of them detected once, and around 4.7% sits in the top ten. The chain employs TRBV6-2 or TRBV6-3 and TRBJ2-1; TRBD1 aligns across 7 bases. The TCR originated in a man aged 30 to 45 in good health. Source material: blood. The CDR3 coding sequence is TGTGCCAGCAGTACAGGGGCCTCTGGTTTTTACAATGAGCAGTTCTTC. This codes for CASSTGASGFYNEQFF.